The 14 T cell receptor beta chains reported below all come from one sample, sequenced in a study of T-cell memory formation after mild COVID-19. TCRdb reprocessed the 5' RACE reads with MiXCR, giving one entry per CDR3 protein. Counted here are about 420,000 distinct CDR3 sequences, 20% to 30% occurring once; the ten biggest clones make up about 12%. The source material was PBMCs or a T cell subset sorted from them (not recorded which). The receptors were gathered from an adult woman who had mild COVID-19 (a few samples of this study predate the infection). Cell type and time point are not known.

This chain links TRBV19 with TRBJ2-2; 14 bases map to TRBD2. Germline V gene sequence: CDR1 LNHDA, CDR2 SQIVND (reference sequence). V lost 5 bases and J lost 1; bases outside the gene matches: 3. This CDR3 is built from 17 residues. CDR3 in DNA: TGTGCCAGTAGTCGTGGACTAGCGGGAGGGAACACCGGGGAGCTGTTTTTT. Translated, it gives CASSRGLAGGNTGELFF. The full variable domain, its missing parts supplied by reference TRBV19 and TRBJ2-2, is DGGITQSPKYLFRKEGQNVTLSCEQNLNHDAMYWYRQDPGQGLRLIYYSQIVNDFQKGDIAEGYSVSREKKESFPLTVTSAQKNPTAFYLCASSRGLAGGNTGELFFGEGSRLTVL.

This clonotype was detected a few times. The chain uses TRBV18 and TRBJ2-1; TRBD1 matches 11 bases. Germline V gene lookup returns CDR1 KGHSH and CDR2 LQKENI. With 3 bases clipped from V and 10 bases from J, the junction kept 5 bases outside the gene matches. The CDR3 is 14 amino acids. DNA for the CDR3: TGTGCCAGCTCACCCGGACAGGGGGCCTTGGAGCAGTTCTTC. Protein product: CASSPGQGALEQFF. The whole variable domain, filled in from reference TRBV18 and TRBJ2-1, reads NAGVMQNPRHLVRRRGQEARLRCSPMKGHSHVYWYRQLPEEGLKFMVYLQKENIIDESGMPKERFSAEFPKEGPSILRIQQVVRGDSAAYFCASSPGQGALEQFFGPGTRLTVL.

The chain uses TRBV9 and TRBJ2-1; 10 positions match TRBD2. Germline lookup yields CDR1 SGDLS and CDR2 YYNGEE. The CDR3 totals 20 residues. The ends lost 1 base at V and 4 bases at J; junction bases unmatched: 17. CDR3 DNA: TGTGCCAGCAGCGTAACGGGGCTAGCGGGAGTCGGAGCCAGGTACAATGAGCAGTTCTTC. Translated: CASSVTGLAGVGARYNEQFF.

The V gene is TRBV12-3 or TRBV12-4, the J gene TRBJ1-2; TRBD1 is a possible D gene (6 bases). Trimming cost V 6 bases and J 8 bases, with 19 bases left between them. CDR3 length: 14 amino acids. Here the CDR3 reads CASSPERGGIGYTF. DNA for the CDR3: TGTGCCAGCAGCCCGGAGAGGGGGGGAATCGGCTACACCTTC.

This clonotype was recorded a few times. The rearrangement uses TRBV6-5 and TRBJ1-6; perhaps TRBD1 as D (6 bases). CDR3 length: 14 residues. Germline lookup yields CDR1 MNHEY and CDR2 SVGAGI. V shed 6 bases and J shed 10 bases, with 16 bases lying between them. CDR3 loop: CASRFNKGGSPLHF. The CDR3 bases are TGTGCCAGCAGATTTAATAAGGGGGGATCACCCCTCCACTTT.

This clonotype was seen a few times. V gene TRBV6-5 combines with J gene TRBJ2-7; no clear D. The CDR3 is 11 residues long. The V gene's germline CDR1 is MNHEY and CDR2 SVGAGI. V lost 0 bases, J lost 7 bases, and 4 bases lay in between. The CDR3 DNA sequence: TGTGCCAGCAGTTACTCCTCTGAGCAGTACTTC. Translating gives CASSYSSEQYF.

This clonotype was counted once. This chain's CDR3 is CASSSAAGASTDTQYF. CDR3 DNA sequence: TGTGCCAGCAGCAGCGCGGCGGGGGCCAGCACAGATACGCAGTATTTT. This sequence joins TRBV3-1 and TRBJ2-3, with D perhaps matching TRBD2 (7 bases). CDR1 is LGHDT and CDR2 is YNNKEL in the germline V gene (reference sequence). CDR3 length: 16 amino acids. The V and J ends lost 5 bases and 0 bases respectively, with 15 bases between them.

The V call is TRBV9, the J call TRBJ1-1, with D unresolved. This CDR3 is built from 14 residues. V shed 3 bases and J shed 5 bases, with 14 bases lying between them. The germline CDR1 and CDR2 sequences are SGDLS and YYNGEE. Here the CDR3 reads CASSAGLVGTEAFF. Here the CDR3 DNA reads TGTGCCAGCAGCGCTGGGTTGGTAGGGACTGAAGCTTTCTTT.

This clonotype was seen repeatedly, ten times or more. V usage is TRBV20-1 and J usage is TRBJ2-1, with 8 bases aligning to TRBD2. From germline, CDR1 is DFQATT and CDR2 SNEGSKA (reference sequence). The CDR3 loop spans 10 amino acids. In nucleotides, the CDR3 is TGCAGGCGGGGGGACAATGAGCAGTTCTTC. This gives the protein CRRGDNEQFF.

The rearrangement links TRBV6-5 to TRBJ1-1, with a possible D match to TRBD1 (5 bases). CDR1 and CDR2 (germline): MNHEY, SVGAGI. Trimming took off 6 bases at V and 0 bases at J, with 14 bases between the two ends. The CDR3 is made up of 15 amino acids. The CDR3 region is CASRGGAQMNTEAFF. CDR3 DNA: TGTGCCAGCAGAGGCGGGGCCCAGATGAACACTGAAGCTTTCTTT.

This sequence joins TRBV7-2 and TRBJ2-7, with a tentative D call TRBD2 (6 bases). The CDR3 spans 14 residues. In germline, CDR1 is SGHTA, CDR2 FQGNSA. Trimming pared 5 bases from V and 5 bases from J, leaving 16 bases between. In DNA form, the CDR3 reads TGTGCCAGCAGCCCGCCCCCGGCTAGCGACGAGCAGTACTTC. Its translation is CASSPPPASDEQYF.

This clonotype was detected only a few times. The chain recombines TRBV12-3 or TRBV12-4 with TRBJ2-7, with TRBD1 identical over 11 bases. The junction had 3 bases not matched to a gene; V was cut back by 5 bases and J by 3 bases. The CDR3 extends over 14 amino acids. The CDR3 nucleotides are TGTGCCAGCAGTAAGGACAGGGGGCTCTACGAGCAGTACTTC. Its protein is CASSKDRGLYEQYF.

The chain links TRBV5-1 to TRBJ1-1, with 9 bases aligning to TRBD1. The CDR3 length is 17 residues. Germline values: CDR1 SGHRS, CDR2 YFSETQ. The J segment lost 0 bases and the V segment lost 4 bases, leaving 10 bases of the junction unmatched. CDR3 residues: CASSNHRGRGLNTEAFF. The CDR3 coding sequence is TGCGCCAGCAGCAACCACAGGGGGCGAGGGTTGAACACTGAAGCTTTCTTT.

This sequence joins TRBV7-3 and TRBJ2-2, with D tentatively TRBD2 (5 bases). V lost 2 bases and J lost 6, with 16 bases in between. Germline V lookup: CDR1 SGHTA, CDR2 FQGTGA. This CDR3 region has 16 residues. The CDR3 region is CASSLGGRSSPGELFF. The CDR3 DNA reads as TGTGCCAGCAGCTTAGGAGGCAGGTCGAGCCCCGGGGAGCTGTTTTTT.